The 32 T cell receptor beta chains given below trace back to one sample, sequenced in a study of blood T cells in healthy people across ages. A second 7 to 11 cycle PCR used barcoded and J-beta primers. Using its own MiXCR run on the 5' RACE reads, TCRdb lists one record per CDR3 protein. This sample has about 1.8 million distinct CDR3 sequences, with around half found just once. Input material: blood. The source of these receptors is a woman in her forties in good health.

In this sample, this clonotype turned up a few times. The genes are TRBV5-1 and TRBJ1-1; tentative D call: TRBD1 (5 bases). The CDR3 contains 12 residues. Trimming stripped 1 base from V and 10 bases from J, with 11 bases between. Germline V gene lookup returns CDR1 SGHRS and CDR2 YFSETQ. CDR3 sequence reads: CASSLLGLAAFF. CDR3 coding DNA: TGCGCCAGCAGCTTGTTGGGGCTTGCAGCTTTCTTT.

V usage is TRBV28 and J usage is TRBJ2-3; D possibly corresponds to TRBD2 (7 bases). The germline V gene encodes CDR1 MDHEN and CDR2 SYDVKM. Between the trimmed V and J ends, which lost 5 bases and 1 base, there was a span of 13 bases. The CDR3 contains 15 residues. CDR3: CASSRPGGGTDTQYF. CDR3 bases: TGTGCCAGCAGTCGCCCGGGGGGCGGCACAGATACGCAGTATTTT.

The chain joins TRBV28 to TRBJ1-1; D is possibly TRBD1 (5 bases). Germline lookup yields CDR1 MDHEN and CDR2 SYDVKM. Trimming pared 8 bases from V and 4 bases from J, leaving 17 bases between. The length of the CDR3 is 14 residues. This chain's CDR3 is CASPTSRGSTEAFF. CDR3 nucleotides: TGTGCCAGCCCTACCTCCCGGGGGAGCACTGAAGCTTTCTTT.

The CDR3 is CSARDPRTVSNQPQHF. The CDR3 DNA follows: TGCAGTGCTAGAGATCCGAGGACAGTTAGCAATCAGCCCCAGCATTTT. The rearrangement links TRBV20-1 to TRBJ1-5; maybe TRBD1 (6 bases). The CDR3 has 16 amino acids. Germline CDR1 reads DFQATT; CDR2 reads SNEGSKA (reference sequence). Trimming took 0 bases from V and 0 from J, leaving 12 bases between them.

This clonotype was seen more than once but under ten times. This chain joins TRBV4-2 and TRBJ1-4; 9 nucleotides align to TRBD1. V lost 3 bases and J lost 7; bases outside the gene matches: 6. CDR1 LGHNA and CDR2 YNFKEQ come from the germline V gene. This CDR3 has 15 amino acids. CDR3 residues: CASSQPGQGGEKLFF. The CDR3 nucleotides read TGTGCCAGCAGCCAGCCGGGACAGGGTGGTGAAAAACTGTTTTTT.

The rearrangement joins TRBV24-1 to TRBJ1-5; the match to TRBD1 covers 7 bases. The CDR3 covers 20 residues. Germline V gene sequence: CDR1 KGHDR, CDR2 SFDVKD. V lost 8 bases to trimming and J lost 1 base; unmatched junction nucleotides: 22. The CDR3 DNA follows: TGTGCCACCAACCGGGACAGACAAACTAGCATATATCAGAGCAATCAGCCCCAGCATTTT. Its protein product is CATNRDRQTSIYQSNQPQHF.

This clonotype appeared once. This chain uses TRBV29-1 with TRBJ1-2; tentative D call: TRBD1 (5 bases). The germline gives CDR1 SQVTM, CDR2 ANQGSEA. V lost 7 bases and J lost 6, with 18 bases in between. The CDR3 spans 13 residues. Here the CDR3 DNA reads TGCAGCGGTGGGACGGGACGGAGAAATGGCTACACCTTC. The encoded protein is CSGGTGRRNGYTF.

The V gene is TRBV11-2, the J gene TRBJ1-1; possible D gene TRBD1, 5 bases. The CDR3 spans 15 residues. Germline lookup yields CDR1 SGHAT and CDR2 FQNNGV. V was cut by 0 bases and J by 3 bases, with 11 bases left in between. The CDR3 region is CASSLDQGGYTEAFF. CDR3 nucleotides: TGTGCCAGCAGCTTAGATCAGGGTGGTTACACTGAAGCTTTCTTT.

J is TRBJ2-5 and V is TRBV28; 9 bases fit TRBD1. J lost 5 bases, V lost 6 bases, and 13 bases had no gene match. Germline assignment: CDR1 MDHEN and CDR2 SYDVKM. CDR3 size: 16 residues. The DNA for the CDR3 is TGTGCCAGCAGCCCCTGGACGGGGGACAGGGTCGAGACCCAGTACTTC. Translated, it gives CASSPWTGDRVETQYF.

The gene calls are TRBV19 and TRBJ2-5; TRBD2 aligns across 10 bases. The ends lost 6 bases at V and 2 bases at J; junction bases unmatched: 9. The CDR3 extends over 16 amino acids. CDR1 is LNHDA and CDR2 is SQIVND in the germline V gene (reference sequence). The CDR3 spells CASRARTSGLQETQYF. The CDR3 DNA reads TGTGCCAGTAGAGCTCGGACTAGCGGCCTACAAGAGACCCAGTACTTC.

This rearrangement joins TRBV15 to TRBJ2-5; tentatively, D is TRBD2 (6 bases). The CDR3 length is 18 residues. Germline V gives CDR1 LNHNV, CDR2 YYDKDF (reference sequence). Trimming took 5 bases from V and 4 from J, leaving 26 bases between them. The CDR3 sequence: CATSGGIGTARPLETQYF. The DNA for the CDR3 is TGTGCCACCAGCGGGGGGATTGGGACGGCAAGACCTCTAGAGACCCAGTACTTC. The complete variable domain, with remaining parts taken from reference TRBV15 and TRBJ2-5, reads DAMVIQNPRYQVTQFGKPVTLSCSQTLNHNVMYWYQQKSSQAPKLLFHYYDKDFNNEADTPDNFQSRRPNTSFCFLDIRSPGLGDTAMYLCATSGGIGTARPLETQYFGPGTRLLVL.

V and J are TRBV12-3 or TRBV12-4 and TRBJ1-6; no reliable D call. CDR3 length: 13 residues. The V and J ends lost 7 bases and 6 bases respectively, with 10 bases between them. CDR3 DNA sequence: TGTGCCAGCACGGCAGAAATTAATTCACCCCTCCACTTT. Amino acid sequence: CASTAEINSPLHF.

The rearrangement links TRBV6-2 or TRBV6-3 to TRBJ2-7, with 8 bases lining up with TRBD2. V lost 7 bases, J lost 0 bases, and 11 bases stayed unmatched. Germline loops: CDR1 MNHEY, CDR2 SVGEGT. The CDR3 totals 16 residues. The CDR3 protein is CASTSLAGPISYEQYF. CDR3 nucleotide sequence: TGTGCCAGCACCTCATTAGCGGGGCCGATCTCCTACGAGCAGTACTTC.

There are a few counts of this clonotype. The chain employs TRBV6-1 and TRBJ2-7; possibly TRBD1 or TRBD2 for D (5 bases each). The CDR3 loop spans 11 amino acids. Germline values: CDR1 MNHNS, CDR2 SASEGT. The V gene lost 2 bases and the J gene lost 10 bases, with 9 bases spanning the gap. This CDR3 is CASSEPRDQYF. The DNA of the CDR3 is TGTGCCAGCAGTGAACCCAGGGACCAGTACTTC.

This chain connects TRBV20-1 to TRBJ2-1; the match to TRBD1 covers 11 bases. Per germline, CDR1 DFQATT and CDR2 SNEGSKA (reference sequence). V dropped 3 bases and J dropped 12; count of bases not matched to a gene: 10. The CDR3 is 14 residues long. CDR3 in amino acids: CSASDGTGGQGQFF. The DNA for the CDR3 is TGCAGTGCTAGTGACGGGACAGGGGGTCAAGGGCAGTTCTTC.

V usage is TRBV15 and J usage is TRBJ1-2; TRBD1 matches at 8 bases. The ends lost 8 bases at V and 6 bases at J; junction bases unmatched: 2. CDR3 size: 11 residues. The V gene's germline CDR1 is LNHNV and CDR2 YYDKDF (reference sequence). The CDR3 coding sequence is TGTGCCACCTCGACAGGGGATGGCTACACCTTC. Encoded protein: CATSTGDGYTF.

A few counts support this clonotype. The rearrangement joins TRBV7-2 to TRBJ1-2; the D gene is possibly TRBD1 (6 bases). The CDR3 has 17 amino acids. Deletions cut 0 bases from V and 4 bases from J, with 18 bases between. CDR1 and CDR2 from the germline V gene are SGHTA and FQGNSA. CDR3 sequence: CASSLAGAGARVYGYTF. The CDR3 DNA reads as TGTGCCAGCAGCTTAGCTGGTGCAGGGGCTAGGGTCTATGGCTACACCTTC.

The J gene is TRBJ2-2, the V gene TRBV4-3; a possible D gene is TRBD2 (6 bases). The CDR3 length is 15 residues. V lost 2 bases and J lost 6, with 13 bases in between. Germline lookup yields CDR1 LGHNA and CDR2 YSLEER. Here the CDR3 DNA reads TGCGCCAGCAGCCAATTTGGAGGGGAAGCCGGGGAGCTGTTTTTT. It specifies CASSQFGGEAGELFF.

The chain combines TRBV6-6 with TRBJ2-5, with TRBD2 matching 7 bases. Germline loops: CDR1 MNHNY, CDR2 SVGAGI (reference sequence). Unmatched junction bases numbered 5, after V lost 8 bases and J lost 2 bases. CDR3 size: 13 residues. In nucleotides, the CDR3 is TGTGCCAGCTTTGCGGGGGTGCAAGAGACCCAGTACTTC. Translation: CASFAGVQETQYF.

The gene calls are TRBV6-5 and TRBJ2-5; D is unclear. The CDR3 sequence is 16 residues long. CDR1 and CDR2 from the germline V gene are MNHEY and SVGAGI. Trimming cost V 6 bases and J 5 bases, with 22 bases left between them. The CDR3 region is CASRRSAGESSETQYF. CDR3 DNA sequence: TGTGCCAGCAGGCGATCGGCTGGGGAATCCTCCGAGACCCAGTACTTC.

V gene TRBV2 combines with J gene TRBJ1-5, with 10 positions matching TRBD1. There are 16 residues in the CDR3. The V gene end was trimmed by 4 bases and the J gene end by 3 bases; junction bases not matched to a gene: 6. CDR1 is SNHLY, CDR2 FYNNEI, per germline. Written as DNA, the CDR3 is TGTGCCAGCAGTGGGGGACAGGGGACTCACAATCAGCCCCAGCATTTT. It encodes CASSGGQGTHNQPQHF.

For this clonotype: Its ends do not fully match the called genes, so a read error is possible. The CDR3 DNA follows: TGTGCCAGCATAGGACTCCCTAGCTCTGGGGCCTACGTCCTGACTTTC. Translated: CASIGLPSSGAYVLTF. The chain is built from TRBV6-2 or TRBV6-3 and TRBJ2-6; D may correspond to TRBD1 or TRBD2 (5 bases each). CDR1 and CDR2 (germline): MNHEY, SVGEGT. This CDR3 comprises 16 residues.

The genes are TRBV6-2 or TRBV6-3 and TRBJ2-4, with D possibly being TRBD1 (6 bases). The end of the DNA is better explained by TRBJ2-7, so the J call may be wrong. CDR1 and CDR2 from the germline V gene are MNHEY and SVGEGT. The CDR3 covers 14 residues. CDR3 sequence: CASSFRTDLSEQYF. The CDR3 DNA is TGTGCCAGCAGTTTCAGGACAGACCTTTCCGAGCAGTACTTC.

The chain carries TRBV11-2 and TRBJ2-4, with D unresolved. Germline V gene lookup returns CDR1 SGHAT and CDR2 FQNNGV. This CDR3 contains 16 residues. V shed 2 bases and J shed 5 bases, with 16 bases lying between them. CDR3 sequence: CASSLYIRTLENIQYF. The DNA of the CDR3 is TGTGCCAGCAGCTTATATATTAGGACCCTGGAAAACATTCAGTACTTC.

The V gene is TRBV7-2, the J gene TRBJ1-4, with D possibly being TRBD1 (6 bases). Trimming took off 4 bases at V and 8 bases at J, with 14 bases between the two ends. The CDR3 is 14 residues long. The V gene's germline CDR1 is SGHTA and CDR2 FQGNSA. This CDR3 reads CASSYTGPTEKLFF. The CDR3 DNA is TGTGCCAGCAGCTATACAGGGCCCACCGAAAAACTGTTTTTT. The complete variable domain, with remaining parts taken from reference TRBV7-2 and TRBJ1-4, reads GAGVSQSPSNKVTEKGKDVELRCDPISGHTALYWYRQSLGQGLEFLIYFQGNSAPDKSGLPSDRFSAERTGGSVSTLTIQRTQQEDSAVYLCASSYTGPTEKLFFGSGTQLSVL.

The CDR3 DNA follows: TGTGCCAGCAGCTGGAAAAGGGGACAGGGGGTCGATGAGCAGTACTTC. Protein: CASSWKRGQGVDEQYF. This rearrangement joins TRBV7-8 to TRBJ2-5; 11 nucleotides align to TRBD1. The CDR3 contains 16 residues. Germline lookup yields CDR1 SGHVS and CDR2 FQNEAQ. Trimming at V came to 4 bases and at J to 11 bases, leaving 15 bases not matched to a gene.

The rearrangement joins TRBV20-1 to TRBJ2-1, with TRBD1 matching 7 bases. The germline gives CDR1 DFQATT, CDR2 SNEGSKA (reference sequence). After removal of 5 bases from V and 7 bases from J, the junction contained 14 bases not matched to a gene. The CDR3 loop spans 15 amino acids. CDR3 sequence (DNA): TGCAGTGCTCTTAGACGGGACAGCCATCAGAATGAGCAGTTCTTC. Its translation is CSALRRDSHQNEQFF.

This chain joins TRBV28 and TRBJ2-5; no reliable D call. Near its end, the DNA agrees better with TRBJ2-7, so the J call may be wrong. There are 14 residues in the CDR3. In germline, CDR1 is MDHEN, CDR2 SYDVKM. The CDR3 loop reads CASRTAARTYEQYF. The CDR3 DNA reads TGTGCCAGCAGGACTGCGGCCCGAACTTACGAGCAGTACTTC.

The chain employs TRBV4-3 and TRBJ2-3, with unresolved D. CDR3 length equals 14 residues. V was pared by 2 bases and J by 1 base, with 7 bases between. Germline V lookup: CDR1 LGHNA, CDR2 YSLEER. CDR3 nucleotides: TGCGCCAGCAGCCAATTTGTGGGCACAGATACGCAGTATTTT. This encodes CASSQFVGTDTQYF.

This clonotype showed up just a few times. The chain carries TRBV10-3 and TRBJ2-3; D unclear. This CDR3 is 14 amino acids long. The germline gives CDR1 ENHRY, CDR2 SYGVKD. V was pared by 8 bases and J by 0 bases, with 12 bases between. The CDR3 region is CAILVRGSTDTQYF. In nucleotides, the CDR3 is TGTGCCATCCTTGTCCGTGGGAGCACAGATACGCAGTATTTT.

As for this clonotype: A read error may be the cause here, since a much bigger clone is one base away. This sequence joins TRBV7-9 and TRBJ2-3; D is unclear. CDR1 and CDR2 (germline): SEHNR, FQNEAQ (reference sequence). The CDR3 runs 13 residues. In DNA form, the CDR3 reads TGTGCCAGCAGTTCCCAATACACAGAGACGCAGTATTTT. It is translated as CASSSQYTETQYF.

The rearrangement joins TRBV7-2 to TRBJ2-4; D gene unclear. V lost 4 bases and J lost 0, with 10 bases in between. The CDR3 runs 15 residues. Germline CDR1 is SGHTA and CDR2 is FQGNSA. This CDR3 is CASSSQVIAKNIQYF. The CDR3, as DNA: TGTGCCAGCAGCTCCCAGGTCATAGCCAAAAACATTCAGTACTTC.